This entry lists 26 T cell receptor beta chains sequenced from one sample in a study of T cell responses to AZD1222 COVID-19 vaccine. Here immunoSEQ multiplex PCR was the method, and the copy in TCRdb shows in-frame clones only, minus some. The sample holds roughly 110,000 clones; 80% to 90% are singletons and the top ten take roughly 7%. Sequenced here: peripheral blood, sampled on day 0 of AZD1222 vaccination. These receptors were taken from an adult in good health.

This chain's CDR3 is CASARGPYNEQFF. The DNA for the CDR3 is TGTGCCAGTGCCCGGGGACCCTACAATGAGCAGTTCTTC. V is TRBV19 and J is TRBJ2-1, with D perhaps being TRBD1 or TRBD2 (5 bases each). This CDR3 has 13 amino acids. CDR1 and CDR2 (germline): LNHDA, SQIVND (reference sequence). The V end was cut by 8 bases, the J end by 2 bases, with 10 bases between.

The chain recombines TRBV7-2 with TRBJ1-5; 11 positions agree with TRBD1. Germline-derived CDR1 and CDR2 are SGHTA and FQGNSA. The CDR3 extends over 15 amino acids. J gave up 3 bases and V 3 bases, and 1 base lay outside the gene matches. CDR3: CASSLDRGLNQPQHF. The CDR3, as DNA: TGTGCCAGCAGCTTGGACAGGGGGCTCAATCAGCCCCAGCATTTT.

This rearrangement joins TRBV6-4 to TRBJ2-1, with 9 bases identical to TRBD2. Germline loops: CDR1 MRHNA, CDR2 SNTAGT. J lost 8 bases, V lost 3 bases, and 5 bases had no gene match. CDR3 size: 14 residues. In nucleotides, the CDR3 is TGTGCCAGCAGTGAGGCGGGAGGGCCGTATGAGCAGTTCTTC. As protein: CASSEAGGPYEQFF.

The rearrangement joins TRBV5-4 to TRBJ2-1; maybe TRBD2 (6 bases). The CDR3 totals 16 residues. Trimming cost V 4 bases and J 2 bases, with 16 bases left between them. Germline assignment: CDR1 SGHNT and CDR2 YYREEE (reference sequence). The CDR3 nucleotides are TGTGCCAGCAGCCCTGGCGGGGACCAACCCTACAATGAGCAGTTCTTC. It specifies CASSPGGDQPYNEQFF.

CDR3 in amino acids: CASSQDRANEKLFF. CDR3 nucleotide sequence: TGTGCCAGCAGCCAAGACAGGGCGAACGAAAAACTGTTTTTT. The genes are TRBV7-9 and TRBJ1-4, with 7 bases aligning to TRBD1. Trimming cost V 5 bases and J 8 bases; bases outside gene matches: 8. The germline V gene encodes CDR1 SEHNR and CDR2 FQNEAQ (reference sequence). The CDR3 totals 14 residues.

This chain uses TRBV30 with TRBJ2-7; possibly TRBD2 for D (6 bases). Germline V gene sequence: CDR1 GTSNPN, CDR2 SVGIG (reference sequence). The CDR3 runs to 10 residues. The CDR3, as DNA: TGTGCTTGGGGGGCCTACGAGCAGTACTTC. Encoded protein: CAWGAYEQYF.

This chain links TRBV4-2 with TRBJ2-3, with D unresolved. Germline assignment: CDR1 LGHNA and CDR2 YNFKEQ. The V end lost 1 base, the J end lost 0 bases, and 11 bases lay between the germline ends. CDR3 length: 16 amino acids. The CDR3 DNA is TGTGCCAGCAGCCAAGCGGACGGAGCTAGCACAGATACGCAGTATTTT. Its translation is CASSQADGASTDTQYF.

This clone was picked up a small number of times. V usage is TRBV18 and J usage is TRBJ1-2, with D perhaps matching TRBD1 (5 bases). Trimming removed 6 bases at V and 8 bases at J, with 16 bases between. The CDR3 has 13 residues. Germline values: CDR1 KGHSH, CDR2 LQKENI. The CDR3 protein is CASSRGRVSGYTF. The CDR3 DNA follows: TGTGCCAGCTCGCGGGGCAGGGTTAGCGGCTACACCTTC.

CDR3 sequence: CASSSDSDEAFF. DNA for the CDR3: TGTGCCAGCAGCTCTGACAGCGATGAAGCTTTCTTT. The chain uses TRBV12-3 or TRBV12-4 and TRBJ1-1; D may be TRBD1 (5 bases). V dropped 6 bases and J dropped 7 bases, with 12 bases sitting between them. CDR3 length: 12 amino acids.

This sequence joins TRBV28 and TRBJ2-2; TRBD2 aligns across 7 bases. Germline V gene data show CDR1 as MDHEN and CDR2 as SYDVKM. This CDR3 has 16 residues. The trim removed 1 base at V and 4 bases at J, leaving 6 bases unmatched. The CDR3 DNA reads TGTGCCAGCAGTTTATACCCTCTAGCGGCCACCGGGGAGCTGTTTTTT. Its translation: CASSLYPLAATGELFF.

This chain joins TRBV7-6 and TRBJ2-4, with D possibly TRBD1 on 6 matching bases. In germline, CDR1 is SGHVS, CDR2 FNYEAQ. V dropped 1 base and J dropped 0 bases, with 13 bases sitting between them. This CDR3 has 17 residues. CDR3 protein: CASSLEPADRAKNIQYF. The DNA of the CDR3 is TGTGCCAGCAGCTTAGAGCCGGCGGACAGAGCCAAAAACATTCAGTACTTC.

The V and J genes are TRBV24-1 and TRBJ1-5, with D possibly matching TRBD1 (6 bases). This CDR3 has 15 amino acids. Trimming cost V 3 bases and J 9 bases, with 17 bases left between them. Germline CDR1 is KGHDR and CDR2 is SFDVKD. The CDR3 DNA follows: TGTGCCACCAGTGATGGTGGGAAAGGGGGGGCGCCCCAGCATTTT. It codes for CATSDGGKGGAPQHF.

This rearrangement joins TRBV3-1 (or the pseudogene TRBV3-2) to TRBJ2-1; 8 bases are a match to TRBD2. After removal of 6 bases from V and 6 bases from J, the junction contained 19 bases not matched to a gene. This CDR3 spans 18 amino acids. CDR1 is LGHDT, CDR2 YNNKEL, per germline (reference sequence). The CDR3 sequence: CASSSDETTSGYSNEQFF. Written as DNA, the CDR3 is TGTGCCAGCAGTTCCGATGAAACAACTAGCGGATATTCCAATGAGCAGTTCTTC.

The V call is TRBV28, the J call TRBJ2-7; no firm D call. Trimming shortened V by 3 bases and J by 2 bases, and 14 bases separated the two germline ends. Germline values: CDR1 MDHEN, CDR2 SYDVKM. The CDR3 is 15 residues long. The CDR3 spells CASSFGSRLTYEQYF. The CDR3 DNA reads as TGTGCCAGCAGTTTCGGTTCTCGACTTACCTACGAGCAGTACTTC.

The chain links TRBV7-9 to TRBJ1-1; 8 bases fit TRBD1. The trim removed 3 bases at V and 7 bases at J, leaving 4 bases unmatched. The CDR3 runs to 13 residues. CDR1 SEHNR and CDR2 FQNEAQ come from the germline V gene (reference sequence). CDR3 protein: CASSFGQGFEAFF. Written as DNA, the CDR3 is TGTGCCAGCAGCTTTGGACAGGGATTTGAAGCTTTCTTT.

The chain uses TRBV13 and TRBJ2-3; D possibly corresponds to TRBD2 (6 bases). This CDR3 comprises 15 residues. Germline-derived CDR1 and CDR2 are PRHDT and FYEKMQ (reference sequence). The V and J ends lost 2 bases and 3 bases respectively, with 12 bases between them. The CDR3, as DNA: TGTGCCAGCAGCTTACTGCGGGACCAAACAGATACGCAGTATTTT. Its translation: CASSLLRDQTDTQYF.

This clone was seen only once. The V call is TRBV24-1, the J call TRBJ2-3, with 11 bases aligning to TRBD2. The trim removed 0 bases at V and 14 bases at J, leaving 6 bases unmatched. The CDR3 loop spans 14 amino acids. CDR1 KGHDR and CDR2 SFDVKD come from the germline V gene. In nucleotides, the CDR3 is TGTGCCACCAGTGATTTGGGACTAGCGGGCCGAATGTATTTT. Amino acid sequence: CATSDLGLAGRMYF.

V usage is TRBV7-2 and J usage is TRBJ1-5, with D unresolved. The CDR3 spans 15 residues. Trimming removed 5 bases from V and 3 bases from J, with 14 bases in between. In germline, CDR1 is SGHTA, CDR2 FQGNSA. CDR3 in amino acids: CASSPDGKVNQPQHF. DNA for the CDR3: TGTGCCAGCAGCCCTGACGGGAAGGTCAATCAGCCCCAGCATTTT.

CDR3 in DNA: TGTGCCAGCACCACAGGGGGGGCAGGGGCCTACGAGCAGTACTTC. It encodes CASTTGGAGAYEQYF. The chain combines TRBV28 with TRBJ2-7, with D possibly TRBD1 on 8 matching bases. This CDR3 is 15 amino acids long. Trimming left V 7 bases short and J 2 bases short, with 18 bases between. Germline CDR1 is MDHEN and CDR2 is SYDVKM.

DNA for the CDR3: TGTGCCAGCAGTAACTACAATGAGCAGTTCTTC. Protein: CASSNYNEQFF. V is TRBV6-4 and J is TRBJ2-1; D unclear. V lost 5 bases to trimming and J lost 3 bases, with 2 bases between them. CDR1 MRHNA and CDR2 SNTAGT come from the germline V gene. This CDR3 is 11 amino acids long.

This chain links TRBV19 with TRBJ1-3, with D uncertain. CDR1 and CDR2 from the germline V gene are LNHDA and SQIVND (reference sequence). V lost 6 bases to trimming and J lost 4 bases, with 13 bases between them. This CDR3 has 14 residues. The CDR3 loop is CASSHLAAGNTIYF. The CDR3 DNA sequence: TGTGCCAGTAGCCACTTGGCAGCAGGAAACACCATATATTTT. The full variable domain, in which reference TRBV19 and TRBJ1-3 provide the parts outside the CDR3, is DGGITQSPKYLFRKEGQNVTLSCEQNLNHDAMYWYRQDPGQGLRLIYYSQIVNDFQKGDIAEGYSVSREKKESFPLTVTSAQKNPTAFYLCASSHLAAGNTIYFGEGSWLTVV.

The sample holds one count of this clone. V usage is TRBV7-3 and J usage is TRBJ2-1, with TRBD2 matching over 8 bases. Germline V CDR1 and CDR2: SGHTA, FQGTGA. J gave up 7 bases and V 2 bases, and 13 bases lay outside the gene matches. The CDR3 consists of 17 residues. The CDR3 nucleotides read TGTGCCAGCAGCTTATTCCCGTCCCGGGAGGGCCTAAATGAGCAGTTCTTC. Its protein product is CASSLFPSREGLNEQFF.

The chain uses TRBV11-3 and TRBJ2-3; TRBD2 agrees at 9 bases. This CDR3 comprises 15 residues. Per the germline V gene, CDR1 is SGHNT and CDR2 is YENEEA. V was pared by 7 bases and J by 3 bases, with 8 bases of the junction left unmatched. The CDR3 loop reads CASTLGGGETDTQYF. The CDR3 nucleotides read TGTGCCAGCACCCTAGGCGGGGGGGAGACAGATACGCAGTATTTT.

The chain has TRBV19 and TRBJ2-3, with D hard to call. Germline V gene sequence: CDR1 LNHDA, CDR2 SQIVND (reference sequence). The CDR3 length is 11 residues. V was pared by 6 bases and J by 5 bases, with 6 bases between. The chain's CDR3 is CASRGGDTQYF. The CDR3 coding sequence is TGTGCCAGTAGGGGTGGAGATACGCAGTATTTT.

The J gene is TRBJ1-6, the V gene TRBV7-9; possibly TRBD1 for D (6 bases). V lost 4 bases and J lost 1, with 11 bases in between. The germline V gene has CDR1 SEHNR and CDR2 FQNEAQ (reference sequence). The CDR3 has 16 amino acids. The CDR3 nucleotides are TGTGCCAGCAGCTCCAGGACAGAATCCTATAATTCACCCCTCCACTTT. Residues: CASSSRTESYNSPLHF.

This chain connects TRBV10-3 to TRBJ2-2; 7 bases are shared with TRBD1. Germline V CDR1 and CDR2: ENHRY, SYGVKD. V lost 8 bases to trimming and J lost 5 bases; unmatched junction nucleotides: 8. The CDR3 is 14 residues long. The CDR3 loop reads CAIADREGTGELFF. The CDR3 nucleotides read TGTGCCATCGCCGACAGGGAAGGGACCGGGGAGCTGTTTTTT.